What follows are 10 T cell receptor beta chains derived from one specimen sequenced in a study of technical replicates of blood from a few donors. Method: immunoSEQ multiplex PCR; TCRdb's copy keeps in-frame clones and lacks some. The sample contains almost 65,000 clones, around 85% of which appear only once. The specimen sequenced was PBMCs. The receptor source for this set is a human donor in good health. Some clones in this sample may be carry-over from other donors' samples.

This chain joins TRBV5-6 and TRBJ1-1, with D possibly matching TRBD1 (6 bases). The CDR3 spans 13 residues. The germline V and J ends were trimmed by 7 bases and 0 bases, with 10 bases remaining between them. The germline V gene encodes CDR1 SGHDT and CDR2 YYEEEE. CDR3: CASEGGMNTEAFF. CDR3 nucleotides: TGTGCCAGCGAAGGGGGTATGAACACTGAAGCTTTCTTT.

For this clone: This sample includes further DNA sequences coding for the same CDR3. The chain recombines TRBV5-1 with TRBJ2-1; 8 bases are a match to TRBD1. Per the germline V gene, CDR1 is SGHRS and CDR2 is YFSETQ. The CDR3 totals 14 residues. V lost 1 base to trimming and J lost 4 bases; unmatched junction nucleotides: 1. In DNA, the CDR3 is TGCGCCAGCAGCTTGACAGGGGGGTACAATGAGCAGTTCTTC. Encoded protein: CASSLTGGYNEQFF.

The CDR3 DNA is TGTGCCAGCAGCGCTGTTCTGGGGCCGAGAACTGAAGCTTTCTTT. Translating it yields CASSAVLGPRTEAFF. This sequence joins TRBV9 and TRBJ1-1, with a possible D match to TRBD1 (5 bases). The CDR3 is 15 residues long. Germline CDR1 SGDLS, CDR2 YYNGEE. Trimming stripped 3 bases from V and 5 bases from J, with 17 bases between.

This clone has a handful of counts. The V and J genes are TRBV6-5 and TRBJ1-5, with D hard to call. The length of the CDR3 is 12 residues. Trimming took 5 bases from V and 9 from J, leaving 11 bases between them. Germline CDR1 reads MNHEY; CDR2 reads SVGAGI. CDR3 sequence: CASSPFNGPQHF. CDR3 nucleotide sequence: TGTGCCAGCAGTCCTTTTAACGGGCCCCAGCATTTT.

This clone was observed a few times. Other DNA sequences from this sample encode an identical CDR3 as well. The CDR3 sequence: CASSSGGGYTEAFF. The CDR3 DNA sequence: TGCGCCAGCAGCTCAGGCGGAGGGTACACTGAAGCTTTCTTT. The gene calls are TRBV5-1 and TRBJ1-1; D remains ambiguous. Trimming cost V 3 bases and J 3 bases, with 12 bases left between them. CDR3 size: 14 residues. Germline values: CDR1 SGHRS, CDR2 YFSETQ.

V usage is TRBV7-3 and J usage is TRBJ2-3, with 8 bases that match TRBD1. With 3 bases clipped from V and 3 bases from J, the junction kept 5 bases outside the gene matches. Looked up from germline, CDR1 is SGHTA and CDR2 is FQGTGA. The CDR3 sequence is 15 residues long. The CDR3 protein is CASSLTGASTDTQYF. In DNA, the CDR3 is TGTGCCAGCAGCTTGACAGGGGCATCGACAGATACGCAGTATTTT.

The chain has TRBV27 and TRBJ1-5, with D maybe TRBD1 (5 bases). Germline loops: CDR1 MNHEY, CDR2 SMNVEV (reference sequence). This CDR3 spans 14 amino acids. Trimming took 7 bases from V and 0 from J, leaving 10 bases between them. In DNA, the CDR3 is TGTGCCAGCACACGCCAGGGTAGCAATCAGCCCCAGCATTTT. Amino acids: CASTRQGSNQPQHF.

This sequence joins TRBV19 and TRBJ1-6, with 10 bases that match TRBD1. Germline trimming cut 7 bases from V and 0 bases from J; bases unmatched to any gene: 12. Germline lookup yields CDR1 LNHDA and CDR2 SQIVND (reference sequence). The CDR3 extends over 19 amino acids. CDR3 amino acids: CASNRGDRGSGSYNSPLHF. The CDR3 DNA is TGTGCCAGTAACAGGGGGGACAGGGGCTCCGGCTCCTATAATTCACCCCTCCACTTT. Looking up the rest from reference TRBV19 and TRBJ1-6 gives the full variable domain: DGGITQSPKYLFRKEGQNVTLSCEQNLNHDAMYWYRQDPGQGLRLIYYSQIVNDFQKGDIAEGYSVSREKKESFPLTVTSAQKNPTAFYLCASNRGDRGSGSYNSPLHFGNGTRLTVT.

The J gene is TRBJ1-2, the V gene TRBV27; unclear D gene. Trimming cost V 6 bases and J 8 bases, with 16 bases left between them. CDR1 is MNHEY, CDR2 SMNVEV, per germline (reference sequence). This CDR3 comprises 13 residues. As DNA, the CDR3 is TGTGCCAGCAGCCCGGGCTTTCGGAGGGGCTACACCTTC. Translating it yields CASSPGFRRGYTF.

V and J are TRBV6-5 and TRBJ2-5; 10 nucleotides align to TRBD2. Germline-derived CDR1 and CDR2 are MNHEY and SVGAGI. V dropped 6 bases and J dropped 0; count of bases not matched to a gene: 4. The CDR3 length is 15 residues. The CDR3 DNA reads TGTGCCAGCAGGGTAGCGGGGGGATACCAAGAGACCCAGTACTTC. Encoded protein: CASRVAGGYQETQYF.